This T cell receptor beta chain was identified during a study of CD8 T cells in Susac syndrome. Notes on the study in general: That the number of individuals in its TCR sequencing and HLA analysis was relatively small was acknowledged by the study.

The CDR3 totals 17 residues. Looked up from germline, CDR1 is SGDLS and CDR2 is YYNGEE. V dropped 3 bases and J dropped 2 bases, with 18 bases sitting between them. Random hexamers were used to reverse transcribe an amount of 0.5 to 1 ug RNA. Amplification of TCR beta CDR3 across 54 Vbeta and 13 Jbeta was performed with immunoSEQ multiplex PCR. TCRdb recomputed calls from the immunoSEQ multiplex PCR reads with MiXCR, one row per CDR3 protein. The sample lists 350,000 to 550,000 distinct CDR3 sequences; 75% to 90% were seen once. As regards this clonotype: The antigen is unknown.

The chain carries TRBV9 and TRBJ2-4; the D gene could be TRBD1 or TRBD2 (5 bases each). Sequencing was carried out using CD8+ T cells from PBMCs. This TCR derives from a human donor with multiple sclerosis. In DNA form, the CDR3 reads TGTGCCAGCAGCGGCCGTCGAGGGCAGGGACCCAAAAACATTCAGTACTTC. This encodes CASSGRRGQGPKNIQYF.